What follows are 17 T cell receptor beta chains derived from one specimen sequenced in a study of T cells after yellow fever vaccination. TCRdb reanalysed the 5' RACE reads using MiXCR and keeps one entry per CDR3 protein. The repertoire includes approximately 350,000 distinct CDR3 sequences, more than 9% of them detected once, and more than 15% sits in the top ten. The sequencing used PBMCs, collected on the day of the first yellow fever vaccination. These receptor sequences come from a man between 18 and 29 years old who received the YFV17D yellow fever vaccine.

The CDR3 spells CASSARDPLDEQFF. CDR3 bases: TGTGCCAGTAGTGCTCGCGACCCATTGGATGAGCAGTTCTTC. The chain uses TRBV19 and TRBJ2-1; D gene unclear. Per the germline V gene, CDR1 is LNHDA and CDR2 is SQIVND (reference sequence). The CDR3 extends over 14 amino acids. V was shortened by 5 bases and J by 8 bases, with 16 bases between the two germline ends.

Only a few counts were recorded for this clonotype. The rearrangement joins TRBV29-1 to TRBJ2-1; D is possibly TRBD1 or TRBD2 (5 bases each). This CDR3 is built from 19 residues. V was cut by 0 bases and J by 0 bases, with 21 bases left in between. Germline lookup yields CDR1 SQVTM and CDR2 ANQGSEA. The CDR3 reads CSVEDSDSLTSLSYNEQFF. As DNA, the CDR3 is TGCAGCGTTGAAGATAGCGACAGCCTTACCTCACTCTCCTACAATGAGCAGTTCTTC.

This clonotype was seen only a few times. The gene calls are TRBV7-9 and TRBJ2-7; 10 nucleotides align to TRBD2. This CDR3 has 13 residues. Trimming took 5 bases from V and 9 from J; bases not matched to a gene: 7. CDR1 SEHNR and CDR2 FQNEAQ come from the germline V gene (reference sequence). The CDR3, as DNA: TGTGCCAGCAGCGAGACTAGCGGGTGGTGGCAGTACGTC. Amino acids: CASSETSGWWQYV.

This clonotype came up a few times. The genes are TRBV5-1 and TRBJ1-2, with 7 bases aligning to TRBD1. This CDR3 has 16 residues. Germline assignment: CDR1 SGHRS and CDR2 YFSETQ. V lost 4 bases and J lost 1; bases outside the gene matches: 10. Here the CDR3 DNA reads TGCGCCAGCAGCCCTGCAGGACAGGTCTATAACTATGGCTACACCTTC. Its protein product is CASSPAGQVYNYGYTF. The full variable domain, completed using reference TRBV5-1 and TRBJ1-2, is KAGVTQTPRYLIKTRGQQVTLSCSPISGHRSVSWYQQTPGQGLQFLFEYFSETQRNKGNFPGRFSGRQFSNSRSEMNVSTLELGDSALYLCASSPAGQVYNYGYTFGSGTRLTVV.

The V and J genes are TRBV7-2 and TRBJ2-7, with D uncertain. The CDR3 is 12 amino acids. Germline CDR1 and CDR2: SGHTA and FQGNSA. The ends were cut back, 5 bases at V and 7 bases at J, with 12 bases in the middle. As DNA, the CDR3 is TGTGCCAGCAGCCCGAGGCTGGGGGAGCAGTACTTC. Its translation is CASSPRLGEQYF.

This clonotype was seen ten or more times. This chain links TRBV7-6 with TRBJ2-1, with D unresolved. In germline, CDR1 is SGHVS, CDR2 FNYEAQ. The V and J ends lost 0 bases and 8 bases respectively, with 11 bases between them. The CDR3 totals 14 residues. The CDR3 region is CASSLASRYDEQFF. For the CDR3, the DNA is TGTGCCAGCAGCTTAGCGTCCCGGTATGATGAGCAGTTCTTC.

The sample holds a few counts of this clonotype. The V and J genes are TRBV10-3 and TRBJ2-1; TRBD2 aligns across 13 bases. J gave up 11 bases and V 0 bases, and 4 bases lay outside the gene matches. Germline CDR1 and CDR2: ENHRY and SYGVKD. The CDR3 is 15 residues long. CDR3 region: CAISESETSGGKQFF. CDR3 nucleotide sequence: TGTGCCATCAGTGAGTCGGAGACTAGCGGGGGGAAGCAGTTCTTC.

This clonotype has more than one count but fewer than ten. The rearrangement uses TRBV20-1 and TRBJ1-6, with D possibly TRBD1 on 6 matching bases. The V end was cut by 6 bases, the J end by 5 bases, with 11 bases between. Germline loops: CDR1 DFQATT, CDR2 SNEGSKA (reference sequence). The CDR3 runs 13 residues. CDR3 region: CSARTANNSPLHF. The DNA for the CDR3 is TGCAGTGCCCGGACAGCCAATAATTCACCCCTCCACTTT.

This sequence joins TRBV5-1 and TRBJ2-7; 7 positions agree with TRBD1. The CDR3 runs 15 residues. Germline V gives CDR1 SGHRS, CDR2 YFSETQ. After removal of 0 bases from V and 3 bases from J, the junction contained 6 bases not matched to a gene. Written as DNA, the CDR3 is TGCGCCAGCAGCTTGGAAGGGACAGCTTACTACGAGCAGTACTTC. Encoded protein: CASSLEGTAYYEQYF.

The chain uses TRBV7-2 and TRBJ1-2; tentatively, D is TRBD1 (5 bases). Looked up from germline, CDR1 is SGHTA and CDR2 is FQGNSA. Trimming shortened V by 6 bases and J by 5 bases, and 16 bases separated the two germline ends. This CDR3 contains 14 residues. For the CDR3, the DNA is TGTGCCAGCAGGCCAGACGGGACTCATTATGGCTACACCTTC. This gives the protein CASRPDGTHYGYTF.

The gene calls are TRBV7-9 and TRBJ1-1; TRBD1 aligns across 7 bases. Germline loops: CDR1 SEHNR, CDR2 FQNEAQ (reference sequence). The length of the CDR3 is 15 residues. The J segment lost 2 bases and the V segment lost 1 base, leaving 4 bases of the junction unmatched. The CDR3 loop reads CASSLGGTANTEAFF. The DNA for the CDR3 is TGTGCCAGCAGCTTAGGGGGGACAGCTAACACTGAAGCTTTCTTT.

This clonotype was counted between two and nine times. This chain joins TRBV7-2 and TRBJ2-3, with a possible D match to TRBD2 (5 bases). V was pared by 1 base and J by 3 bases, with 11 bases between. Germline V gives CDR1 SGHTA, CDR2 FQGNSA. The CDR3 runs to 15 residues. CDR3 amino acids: CASSLGGSGTDTQYF. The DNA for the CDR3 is TGTGCCAGCAGCTTAGGTGGGAGTGGGACAGATACGCAGTATTTT.

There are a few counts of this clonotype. The DNA of the CDR3 is TGTGCCAGCAGCTTAACGACTAGCGGGGGGTCAAATGAGCAGTTCTTC. This sequence encodes CASSLTTSGGSNEQFF. The chain recombines TRBV7-2 with TRBJ2-1, with 13 bases aligning to TRBD2. The V gene end was trimmed by 2 bases and the J gene end by 7 bases; junction bases not matched to a gene: 5. CDR3 length equals 16 residues. Per germline, CDR1 SGHTA and CDR2 FQGNSA.

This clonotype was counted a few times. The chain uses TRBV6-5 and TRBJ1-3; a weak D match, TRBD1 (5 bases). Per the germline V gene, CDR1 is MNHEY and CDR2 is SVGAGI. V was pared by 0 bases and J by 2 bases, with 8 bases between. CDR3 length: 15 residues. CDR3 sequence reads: CASSYSAGPGNTIYF. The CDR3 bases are TGTGCCAGCAGTTACTCCGCGGGGCCTGGAAACACCATATATTTT.

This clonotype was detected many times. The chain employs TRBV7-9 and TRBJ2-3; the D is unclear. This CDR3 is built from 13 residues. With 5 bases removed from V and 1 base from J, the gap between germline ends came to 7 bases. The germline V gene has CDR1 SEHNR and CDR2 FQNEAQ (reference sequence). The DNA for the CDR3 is TGTGCCAGCAGCCCGGAAGGCACAGATACGCAGTATTTT. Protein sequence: CASSPEGTDTQYF.

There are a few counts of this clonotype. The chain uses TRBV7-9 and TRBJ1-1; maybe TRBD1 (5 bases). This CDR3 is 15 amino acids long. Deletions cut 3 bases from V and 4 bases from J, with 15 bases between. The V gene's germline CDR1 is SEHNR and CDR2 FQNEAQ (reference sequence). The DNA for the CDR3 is TGTGCCAGCAGCTTGCAGGGAACCACGGGCACTGAAGCTTTCTTT. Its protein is CASSLQGTTGTEAFF. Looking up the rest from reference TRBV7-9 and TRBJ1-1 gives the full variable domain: DTGVSQNPRHKITKRGQNVTFRCDPISEHNRLYWYRQTLGQGPEFLTYFQNEAQLEKSRLLSDRFSAERPKGSFSTLEIQRTEQGDSAMYLCASSLQGTTGTEAFFGQGTRLTVV.

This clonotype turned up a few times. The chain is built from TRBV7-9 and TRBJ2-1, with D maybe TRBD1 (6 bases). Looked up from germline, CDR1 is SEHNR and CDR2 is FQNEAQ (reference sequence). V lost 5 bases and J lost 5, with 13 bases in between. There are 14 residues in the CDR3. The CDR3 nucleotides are TGTGCCAGCAGCGAGCCCTGGACAGACAATGAGCAGTTCTTC. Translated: CASSEPWTDNEQFF.